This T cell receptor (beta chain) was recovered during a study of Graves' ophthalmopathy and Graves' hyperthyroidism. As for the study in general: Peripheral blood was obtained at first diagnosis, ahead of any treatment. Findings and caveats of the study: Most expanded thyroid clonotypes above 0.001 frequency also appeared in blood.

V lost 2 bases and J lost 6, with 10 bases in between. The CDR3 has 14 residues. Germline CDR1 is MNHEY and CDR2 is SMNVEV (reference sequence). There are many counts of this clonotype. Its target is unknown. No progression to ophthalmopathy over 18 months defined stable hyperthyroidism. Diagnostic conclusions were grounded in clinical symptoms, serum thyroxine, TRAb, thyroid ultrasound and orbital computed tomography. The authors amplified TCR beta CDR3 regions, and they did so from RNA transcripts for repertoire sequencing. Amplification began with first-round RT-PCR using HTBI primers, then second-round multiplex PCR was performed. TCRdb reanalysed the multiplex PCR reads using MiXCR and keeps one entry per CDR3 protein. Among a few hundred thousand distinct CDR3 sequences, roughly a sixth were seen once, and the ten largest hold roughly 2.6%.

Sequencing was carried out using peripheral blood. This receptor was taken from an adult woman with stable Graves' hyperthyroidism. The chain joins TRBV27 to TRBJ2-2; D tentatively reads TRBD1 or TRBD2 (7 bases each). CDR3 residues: CASSLQGGPGELFF. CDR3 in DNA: TGTGCCAGCAGTTTACAGGGGGGGCCCGGGGAGCTGTTTTTT.